The 2 T cell receptor beta chains below all came from one sample that was sequenced in a study of blood T cell repertoires in COVID-19 (dated by TCRdb to the early 2020s). Library generation was performed with the immunoSEQ multiplex PCR assay. In TCRdb, the immuneACCESS table is reduced to in-frame sequences with V and J assigned. These tables do not hold every clone; where another copy was compared, an unresolved V gene accounts for under half, and the others remain unexplained. The sample table contains over 150,000 clones; only one count was recorded for roughly four fifths of them. The ten biggest clones cover under 2% of the sample. Sequenced input: peripheral blood. These TCRs come from a man older than 75 with acute or convalescent COVID-19.

The chain joins TRBV7-9 to TRBJ2-1; possible D gene TRBD2, 6 bases. Between the trimmed V and J ends, which lost 1 base and 6 bases, there was a span of 7 bases. CDR1 is SEHNR, CDR2 FQNEAQ, per germline (reference sequence). This CDR3 has 13 amino acids. Here the CDR3 reads CASSLGTINEQFF. In DNA form, the CDR3 reads TGTGCCAGCAGCTTAGGGACTATCAATGAGCAGTTCTTC.

A single count supports this clone. This rearrangement joins TRBV6-6 to TRBJ1-1; D remains ambiguous. The CDR3 consists of 13 residues. Trimming pared 7 bases from V and 2 bases from J, leaving 11 bases between. Per the germline V gene, CDR1 is MNHNY and CDR2 is SVGAGI (reference sequence). CDR3 nucleotides: TGTGCCAGCACGAAGGAGGGCAACACTGAAGCTTTCTTT. The encoded protein is CASTKEGNTEAFF.